The clone carrying this T cell receptor (beta chain) was picked up many times. Measured with immunoSEQ multiplex PCR; TCRdb has only the in-frame clones, and not every one. The table includes around 130,000 clones, around 90% detected once. This entry comes from a study of blood T cell repertoires in COVID-19. Study details: Donors in the United States, Italy and Spain gave samples during acute or convalescent COVID-19.

The germline V gene encodes CDR1 KGHDR and CDR2 SFDVKD. Trimming took off 9 bases at V and 7 bases at J, with 12 bases between the two ends. This CDR3 has 11 amino acids. The chain is built from TRBV24-1 and TRBJ2-7; D not resolved. The receptor was derived from a man aged 60-69 years with active or convalescent COVID-19. The sample comprised peripheral blood. The CDR3 is CATGQLGEQYF. DNA for the CDR3: TGTGCCACCGGGCAACTTGGTGAGCAGTACTTC.